A single sample gave rise to the 8 T cell receptor beta chains below, sequenced in a study of OX40 agonist ivuxolimab in advanced cancers. The data were produced by immunoSEQ multiplex PCR, yet TCRdb's version contains in-frame clones alone and is incomplete. This table has over 30,000 clones, roughly 82% appearing once. The sample was CD4+ or CD8+ T cells sorted from blood, taken in a trial of the OX40 agonist ivuxolimab. The receptors here all came from an adult with an advanced solid tumor such as melanoma, head and neck, liver or kidney cancer.

Concerning this clone itself: This same CDR3 is encoded by further DNA sequences in the sample. The chain combines TRBV7-9 with TRBJ1-4, with TRBD1 as a possible D gene (5 bases). Germline CDR1 and CDR2: SEHNR and FQNEAQ (reference sequence). With 6 bases removed from V and 8 bases from J, the gap between germline ends came to 7 bases. CDR3 size: 11 residues. The CDR3 coding sequence is TGTGCCAGCAGTGGGGGGGAAAAACTGTTTTTT. Encoded protein: CASSGGEKLFF.

The chain couples TRBV7-8 to TRBJ2-3; 7 bases agree with TRBD2. The CDR3 spans 16 residues. Germline CDR1 and CDR2: SGHVS and FQNEAQ. The V and J ends lost 2 bases and 6 bases, in that order; junction bases with no gene match: 11. The CDR3 DNA follows: TGTGCCAGCAGCTTATATGGCGGGGGACTTCGGGATACGCAGTATTTT. Amino acid sequence: CASSLYGGGLRDTQYF.

This chain uses TRBV18 with TRBJ1-1; no clear D gene. Germline CDR1 and CDR2: KGHSH and LQKENI. V lost 0 bases to trimming and J lost 8 bases, with 13 bases between them. The length of the CDR3 is 14 residues. The DNA of the CDR3 is TGTGCCAGCTCACCACCGGGCCGGGCTTGGGAAGCTTTCTTT. Protein sequence: CASSPPGRAWEAFF.

The chain carries TRBV2 and TRBJ2-3; possibly TRBD2 for D (5 bases). V lost 7 bases to trimming and J lost 2 bases, with 13 bases between them. Germline CDR1 reads SNHLY; CDR2 reads FYNNEI. CDR3 length equals 14 residues. CDR3 sequence: CASTLGGPTDTQYF. The CDR3 DNA sequence: TGTGCCAGCACCCTAGGAGGTCCCACAGATACGCAGTATTTT.

The chain links TRBV6-6 to TRBJ2-7; D is tentatively TRBD1 or TRBD2 (6 bases each). The V end was cut by 7 bases, the J end by 9 bases, with 22 bases between. Germline V gene data show CDR1 as MNHNY and CDR2 as SVGAGI (reference sequence). This CDR3 spans 14 amino acids. In nucleotides, the CDR3 is TGTGCCAGCACGGAGGGGGGACCGCAACGGCTGCAGTACTTC. As protein: CASTEGGPQRLQYF.

This clone has a single count. The chain is built from TRBV28 and TRBJ2-1, with D possibly matching TRBD1 (5 bases). The CDR3 sequence is 15 residues long. Trimming left V 8 bases short and J 1 base short, with 15 bases between. The germline CDR1 and CDR2 sequences are MDHEN and SYDVKM. The CDR3 protein is CASQDSIASYNEQFF. The CDR3 region has the DNA TGTGCCAGCCAAGACAGCATTGCTTCCTACAATGAGCAGTTCTTC.

This chain uses TRBV5-1 with TRBJ1-1, with D maybe TRBD1 (6 bases). V was clipped by 3 bases and J by 1 base, with 7 bases between them. Per germline, CDR1 SGHRS and CDR2 YFSETQ. The CDR3 extends over 13 amino acids. CDR3 DNA sequence: TGCGCCAGCAGCTCGACAGGGAACACTGAAGCTTTCTTT. This sequence encodes CASSSTGNTEAFF.

The rearrangement joins TRBV5-1 to TRBJ2-2; D perhaps matches TRBD2 (5 bases). Germline V lookup: CDR1 SGHRS, CDR2 YFSETQ. Trimming stripped 7 bases from V and 3 bases from J, with 16 bases between. CDR3 length: 15 amino acids. The CDR3 nucleotides are TGCGCCAGCGGGAGACGGACTTTGGACACCGGGGAGCTGTTTTTT. The encoded protein is CASGRRTLDTGELFF.